The T cell receptor beta chain under discussion was sequenced for a study of shared clonotypes between healthy human individuals. Study outcomes and limitations: With few donors, the genetic and exposure-history diversity represented was limited.

Replicate sorted-subset PCRs were loaded with 150 to 200 ng DNA, tens of thousands of T cell genomes. Generated by immunoSEQ multiplex PCR, the TCRdb table keeps only in-frame clones and is missing some. The sample lists about 1.5 million clones; about 98% were seen once. About this clone itself: Its target is not known.

Material for sequencing was naive CD4+ T cells sorted from blood. The subset here: CD45RA+ positively selected. The origin of this receptor is a man aged 25-40 years in good health.

CDR3 bases: TGCGCCAGCTCCCCAATCGGCCGGGAGAGGGGAGCGGATACGCAGTATTTT. Its translation: CASSPIGRERGADTQYF. The chain uses TRBV4-1 and TRBJ2-3; TRBD2 might be the D (6 bases). Per the germline V gene, CDR1 is MGHRA and CDR2 is YSYEKL. Trimming removed 8 bases from V and 6 bases from J, with 27 bases in between. The CDR3 length is 17 residues.